This T cell receptor (beta chain) came from a study of molecular identifiers for immune sequencing clone quantification. With V trimmed by 3 bases and J by 3 bases, 7 bases remained unmatched. Germline CDR1 is SGDLS and CDR2 is YYNGEE. CDR3 length: 15 residues. Naive CD8 T cell sorting was performed on the CD8+CD4-CCR7+CD45RA+ phenotype. TCRdb used MiXCR to reprocess the PCR reads, holding one entry per CDR3 protein. This table holds around 460,000 distinct CDR3 sequences, roughly a fifth found once. This TCR derives from a human donor in good health. Some libraries in this study had Jurkat cell RNA spiked in. V and J are TRBV9 and TRBJ2-5, with 8 bases lining up with TRBD1. The sample was naive CD8+ T cells from blood, with Jurkat cell RNA spiked in. The subset is: FACS-sorted CD8+CD4-CCR7+CD45RA+ naive T cells. The CDR3 here is CASSAQGQAKETQYF. CDR3 DNA sequence: TGTGCCAGCAGCGCCCAGGGACAGGCAAAAGAGACCCAGTACTTC.